This T cell receptor beta chain was profiled in a study of cytomegalovirus exposure and HLA in healthy donors. The study's findings and limits: An analysis was carried out later, and it reportedly showed fewer N-insertions in an Asian-associated ancestry cluster than the roughly 700-donor mean. Donor immune exposure was known only as CMV serostatus. Data from an earlier analysis indicated that most TCR beta V segments were productive either about 90% or about 30% of the time.

As concerns this clone: Its cognate antigen is unknown.

With 60 Vbeta and 13 Jbeta primers, the PCR was carried out. The method was immunoSEQ multiplex PCR; TCRdb's version includes in-frame clones alone and lacks a portion of them. The sample includes about 90,000 clones, around four fifths seen only once; the top ten take under 3%. V shed 0 bases and J 3 bases; nucleotides not matched to a gene: 8. The length of the CDR3 is 18 residues. Looked up from germline, CDR1 is SGHVS and CDR2 is FQNEAQ. The clonotype was recovered from a man aged 25-45 years in good health and CMV-seronegative. Material for sequencing was PBMCs. The chain employs TRBV7-8 and TRBJ2-1, with 10 bases fitting TRBD2. CDR3 DNA sequence: TGTGCCAGCAGCTTAGCGCTTTGGTCTAGCGGGGGCTACAATGAGCAGTTCTTC. It codes for CASSLALWSSGGYNEQFF.